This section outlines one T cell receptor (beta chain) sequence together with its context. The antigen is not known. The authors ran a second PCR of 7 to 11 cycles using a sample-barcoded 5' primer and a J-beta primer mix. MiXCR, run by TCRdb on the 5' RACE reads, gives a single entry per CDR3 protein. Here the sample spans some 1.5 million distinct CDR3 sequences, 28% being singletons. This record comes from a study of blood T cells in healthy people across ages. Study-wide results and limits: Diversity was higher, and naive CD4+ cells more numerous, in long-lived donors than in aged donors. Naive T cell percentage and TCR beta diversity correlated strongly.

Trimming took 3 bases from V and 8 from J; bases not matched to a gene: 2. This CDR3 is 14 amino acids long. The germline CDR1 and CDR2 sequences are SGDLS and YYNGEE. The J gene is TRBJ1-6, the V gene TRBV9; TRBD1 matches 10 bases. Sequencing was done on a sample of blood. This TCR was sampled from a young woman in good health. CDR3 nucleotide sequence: TGTGCCAGCAGCGGGGGACAGGGGTATTCACCCCTCCACTTT. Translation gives CASSGGQGYSPLHF.